This entry lists 32 T cell receptor beta chains sequenced from one sample in a study of blood T cell repertoires in COVID-19 (TCRdb year 2020). Preparation of the library involved the immunoSEQ multiplex PCR assay. TCRdb retrieved this table from immuneACCESS and kept in-frame rearrangements only. Not all clones are present; in checked studies, unresolved V genes account for under half, and no reason is known for the remainder. For this sample the table gives 150,000 to 200,000 clones, of which about four fifths were detected only once. Clones ranked in the top ten supply about 8% of the sample. Material: peripheral blood. These receptors were taken from a man aged 35-49 years who had recovered from COVID-19.

Comments on this clone: Distinct nucleotide sequences in the sample also encode this CDR3. The chain has TRBV18 and TRBJ2-7; 8 bases map to TRBD1. The CDR3 length is 14 residues. Germline lookup yields CDR1 KGHSH and CDR2 LQKENI. After removal of 2 bases from V and 2 bases from J, the junction contained 2 bases not matched to a gene. In DNA, the CDR3 is TGTGCCAGCTCACCAGGGACAGGAGCCTACGAGCAGTACTTC. Protein: CASSPGTGAYEQYF.

This rearrangement joins TRBV7-3 to TRBJ1-2, with 9 bases fitting TRBD1. The junction had 7 bases not matched to a gene; V was cut back by 5 bases and J by 6 bases. The germline gives CDR1 SGHTA, CDR2 FQGTGA. This CDR3 has 14 amino acids. This CDR3 is CASSKDRGGHGYTF. In DNA form, the CDR3 reads TGTGCCAGCAGCAAGGACAGGGGAGGTCATGGCTACACCTTC.

The chain combines TRBV7-2 with TRBJ2-6, with unresolved D. Germline V gives CDR1 SGHTA, CDR2 FQGNSA. There are 16 residues in the CDR3. V was shortened by 5 bases and J by 2 bases, with 13 bases between the two germline ends. The DNA of the CDR3 is TGTGCCAGCAGCCAGTTTGGGCCCACTGGGGCCAACGTCCTGACTTTC. Protein product: CASSQFGPTGANVLTF.

The rearrangement joins TRBV7-2 to TRBJ2-5, with 9 bases lining up with TRBD1. Trimming removed 1 base from V and 5 bases from J; junction bases left unmatched: 5. CDR1 SGHTA and CDR2 FQGNSA come from the germline V gene. This CDR3 contains 15 residues. DNA of the CDR3: TGTGCCAGCAGCTTAGGAACAGGGGGCTTTGAGACCCAGTACTTC. It is translated as CASSLGTGGFETQYF.

This chain connects TRBV19 to TRBJ2-3, with 7 bases fitting TRBD1. In germline, CDR1 is LNHDA, CDR2 SQIVND (reference sequence). V dropped 1 base and J dropped 1; count of bases not matched to a gene: 5. The CDR3 covers 16 residues. The CDR3 DNA follows: TGTGCCAGTAGTATAGTGAAGGGGGCAGGCACAGATACGCAGTATTTT. Its protein is CASSIVKGAGTDTQYF.

The gene calls are TRBV11-3 and TRBJ2-1, with unresolved D. Germline assignment: CDR1 SGHNT and CDR2 YENEEA. The CDR3 covers 13 residues. V lost 5 bases to trimming and J lost 8 bases, with 13 bases between them. CDR3 coding DNA: TGTGCCAGCAGCCTACTTGTGGGCGATGAGCAGTTCTTC. Its protein product is CASSLLVGDEQFF.

CDR3 in DNA: TGTGCCAGCAGTTTCCAGGGGAGGGCGGCCAAAAACATTCAGTACTTC. Translated, it gives CASSFQGRAAKNIQYF. J is TRBJ2-4 and V is TRBV27; TRBD2 is a possible D gene (7 bases). Germline V gives CDR1 MNHEY, CDR2 SMNVEV (reference sequence). V lost 3 bases to trimming and J lost 1 base, with 13 bases between them. The CDR3 extends over 16 amino acids.

The J gene is TRBJ1-6, the V gene TRBV27; D uncertain. CDR3 length: 13 amino acids. The V end lost 6 bases, the J end lost 7 bases, and 10 bases lay between the germline ends. From germline, CDR1 is MNHEY and CDR2 SMNVEV (reference sequence). The CDR3 sequence is CASRSVENSPLHF. In nucleotides, the CDR3 is TGTGCCAGCAGGTCGGTAGAGAATTCACCCCTCCACTTT.

The chain uses TRBV29-1 and TRBJ2-3; unclear D gene. CDR1 is SQVTM, CDR2 ANQGSEA, per germline. Trimming took 0 bases from V and 5 from J, leaving 6 bases between them. CDR3 length: 12 amino acids. The DNA of the CDR3 is TGCAGCGTTGAAGATAGCCGAGATACGCAGTATTTT. Residues: CSVEDSRDTQYF.

This chain links TRBV4-3 with TRBJ1-2; 12 positions agree with TRBD1. Per the germline V gene, CDR1 is LGHNA and CDR2 is YSLEER. V was clipped by 2 bases and J by 8 bases; unmatched bases: 3. This CDR3 has 14 residues. CDR3 loop: CASSQWDRGQGYTF. The CDR3 nucleotides are TGCGCCAGCAGCCAATGGGACAGGGGGCAAGGCTACACCTTC.

The CDR3: CASSPQGTGNTIYF. The CDR3 DNA follows: TGTGCCAGCAGCCCACAGGGGACTGGAAACACCATATATTTT. The rearrangement links TRBV7-2 to TRBJ1-3; 7 nucleotides agree with TRBD1. The CDR3 sequence is 14 residues long. Losses at the gene ends were 5 bases for V and 2 bases for J; bases not matched to a gene: 3. Germline lookup yields CDR1 SGHTA and CDR2 FQGNSA. The variable domain in full, with the rest retrieved from reference TRBV7-2 and TRBJ1-3, is GAGVSQSPSNKVTEKGKDVELRCDPISGHTALYWYRQSLGQGLEFLIYFQGNSAPDKSGLPSDRFSAERTGGSVSTLTIQRTQQEDSAVYLCASSPQGTGNTIYFGEGSWLTVV.

The V call is TRBV19, the J call TRBJ2-4; 7 nucleotides align to TRBD1. The CDR3 length is 15 residues. Germline V gene lookup returns CDR1 LNHDA and CDR2 SQIVND (reference sequence). V was clipped by 1 base and J by 5 bases; unmatched bases: 5. DNA for the CDR3: TGTGCCAGTAGTATAGGTGGACAGGCGCAAAACATTCAGTACTTC. This encodes CASSIGGQAQNIQYF.

The gene calls are TRBV5-4 and TRBJ2-5, with a weak D call TRBD2 (6 bases). Trimming left V 2 bases short and J 4 bases short, with 9 bases between. The CDR3 extends over 13 amino acids. The germline gives CDR1 SGHNT, CDR2 YYREEE (reference sequence). CDR3 nucleotide sequence: TGTGCCAGCAGCTTTGGGGGGAGAGAGACCCAGTACTTC. Its protein is CASSFGGRETQYF.

The chain is built from TRBV18 and TRBJ2-7; 7 bases are shared with TRBD2. The length of the CDR3 is 13 residues. Germline trimming cut 6 bases from V and 6 bases from J; bases unmatched to any gene: 8. Per germline, CDR1 KGHSH and CDR2 LQKENI. CDR3 residues: CASSLGGELEQYF. The CDR3 DNA is TGTGCCAGCTCTTTGGGAGGGGAACTCGAGCAGTACTTC.

The chain carries TRBV5-6 and TRBJ2-2, with 11 bases aligning to TRBD1. Germline CDR1 and CDR2: SGHDT and YYEEEE. This CDR3 contains 14 residues. V trimming: 6 bases; J trimming: 6 bases; junction bases outside the gene matches: 4. DNA for the CDR3: TGTGCCAGCACCGGGACAGGGGGTCCCGGGGAGCTGTTTTTT. Translating it yields CASTGTGGPGELFF. Full variable domain (missing parts from reference TRBV5-6 and TRBJ2-2): DAGVTQSPTHLIKTRGQQVTLRCSPKSGHDTVSWYQQALGQGPQFIFQYYEEEERQRGNFPDRFSGHQFPNYSSELNVNALLLGDSALYLCASTGTGGPGELFFGEGSRLTVL.

In nucleotides, the CDR3 is TGTGCCAGCAGCTTATACGGCGGGGGTCTATTGCATGAGCAGTTCTTC. Its protein product is CASSLYGGGLLHEQFF. The V gene is TRBV7-9, the J gene TRBJ2-1, with TRBD2 identical over 7 bases. The J segment lost 8 bases and the V segment lost 2 bases, leaving 12 bases of the junction unmatched. The germline CDR1 and CDR2 sequences are SEHNR and FQNEAQ (reference sequence). The CDR3 runs 16 residues.

V and J are TRBV10-1 and TRBJ1-4; D not certain. V was shortened by 4 bases and J by 8 bases, with 11 bases between the two germline ends. This CDR3 has 13 amino acids. Germline loops: CDR1 WNHNN, CDR2 SYGVQD (reference sequence). CDR3 coding DNA: TGCGCCAGCAGTGGATGCACATGGGAAAAACTGTTTTTT. It is translated as CASSGCTWEKLFF.

Note on this clone: Other DNA sequences in the same sample also yield this CDR3. V is TRBV5-4 and J is TRBJ2-3; D call uncertain. The V end lost 4 bases, the J end lost 1 base, and 10 bases lay between the germline ends. The CDR3 has 14 amino acids. Germline V gives CDR1 SGHNT, CDR2 YYREEE (reference sequence). The CDR3 spells CASSLAGGTDTQYF. In nucleotides, the CDR3 is TGTGCCAGCAGCCTCGCTGGAGGCACAGATACGCAGTATTTT.

This clone was seen a single time. The CDR3 DNA reads as TGTGCCGCGAGGACAGGGGGTGAGGTGGAGACCCAGTACTTC. This codes for CAARTGGEVETQYF. The genes are TRBV21-1 and TRBJ2-5; the table's D call, TRBD1, was not checked against the DNA. TRBV21-1 is recorded as a pseudogene. The CDR3 totals 14 residues.

The V gene is TRBV29-1, the J gene TRBJ1-4; D is perhaps TRBD1 (5 bases). CDR3 length equals 14 residues. V was clipped by 7 bases and J by 2 bases, with 14 bases between them. Germline V CDR1 and CDR2: SQVTM, ANQGSEA. CDR3: CSDLQGATNEKLFF. The CDR3 nucleotides are TGCAGCGATCTTCAAGGGGCCACTAATGAAAAACTGTTTTTT.

The rearrangement uses TRBV12-5 and TRBJ2-1; tentative D call: TRBD2 (5 bases). The CDR3 is 13 residues long. The ends were cut back, 1 base at V and 8 bases at J, with 9 bases in the middle. Germline V gene data show CDR1 as LGHNT and CDR2 as FRNRAP. CDR3 sequence (DNA): TGTGCTAGTGGTTTGGCCACTAGGGATGAGCAGTTCTTC. It codes for CASGLATRDEQFF.

This chain uses TRBV27 with TRBJ2-3; D is unresolved. The CDR3 loop spans 14 amino acids. V shed 2 bases and J shed 1 base, with 7 bases lying between them. Germline V CDR1 and CDR2: MNHEY, SMNVEV (reference sequence). CDR3 sequence: CASSLRDGTDTQYF. CDR3 in DNA: TGTGCCAGCAGTTTAAGAGATGGCACAGATACGCAGTATTTT.

This sequence joins TRBV4-2 and TRBJ2-7; no firm D call. Trimming left V 3 bases short and J 2 bases short, with 14 bases between. Germline loops: CDR1 LGHNA, CDR2 YNFKEQ. This CDR3 is 15 amino acids long. This chain's CDR3 is CASSQTLGGTYEQYF. The CDR3 DNA follows: TGTGCCAGCAGCCAGACCCTTGGCGGCACCTACGAGCAGTACTTC.

The chain recombines TRBV7-9 with TRBJ1-4; no definite D call. There are 14 residues in the CDR3. Trimming pared 6 bases from V and 8 bases from J, leaving 16 bases between. Germline CDR1 reads SEHNR; CDR2 reads FQNEAQ (reference sequence). This CDR3 is CASSMENSGEKLFF. CDR3 DNA sequence: TGTGCCAGCAGTATGGAGAATTCTGGCGAAAAACTGTTTTTT.

This clone was observed a single time. The rearrangement joins TRBV18 to TRBJ2-7; D is possibly TRBD2 (7 bases). This CDR3 spans 15 amino acids. Germline V gene lookup returns CDR1 KGHSH and CDR2 LQKENI. The V end lost 4 bases, the J end lost 5 bases, and 18 bases lay between the germline ends. CDR3 nucleotides: TGTGCCAGCTCACAAAATGAACAGGGAGGGGACGAGCAGTACTTC. Its translation is CASSQNEQGGDEQYF.

The chain has TRBV3-1 (or the pseudogene TRBV3-2) and TRBJ2-5, with 10 positions matching TRBD2. Germline V gene data show CDR1 as LGHDT and CDR2 as YNNKEL (reference sequence). With V trimmed by 1 base and J by 4 bases, 9 bases remained unmatched. The CDR3 contains 17 residues. In DNA form, the CDR3 reads TGTGCCAGCAGCCAAGTCCTCCTAGCGGGAGAATCAGAGACCCAGTACTTC. It codes for CASSQVLLAGESETQYF.

V is TRBV21-1 and J is TRBJ2-1; the table's TRBD2 call for D was not verified on the DNA. TRBV21-1 is designated a pseudogene. The CDR3 has 17 amino acids. CDR3 region: CASSKVITSGRVNEQFF. CDR3 coding DNA: TGTGCCAGCAGCAAAGTCATCACTAGCGGGAGGGTCAATGAGCAGTTCTTC.

The chain is built from TRBV30 and TRBJ2-3, with a possible D match to TRBD2 (6 bases). The germline CDR1 and CDR2 sequences are GTSNPN and SVGIG (reference sequence). The length of the CDR3 is 14 residues. V lost 5 bases and J lost 1, with 13 bases in between. In nucleotides, the CDR3 is TGTGCCTGGGCCCCGGGACTCGGCACAGATACGCAGTATTTT. It encodes CAWAPGLGTDTQYF.

In its sample, this clone was seen a few times. The chain joins TRBV7-9 to TRBJ1-1; 7 bases are a match to TRBD1. The CDR3 is made up of 12 amino acids. Germline CDR1 and CDR2: SEHNR and FQNEAQ (reference sequence). V shed 5 bases, J shed 7 bases, and the junction held 4 bases outside the gene matches. The CDR3 DNA sequence: TGTGCCAGCAGCACACAGGGGAATGAAGCTTTCTTT. This sequence encodes CASSTQGNEAFF.

J is TRBJ2-2 and V is TRBV27; 13 bases map to TRBD2. The J segment lost 6 bases and the V segment lost 5 bases, leaving 9 bases of the junction unmatched. Germline V CDR1 and CDR2: MNHEY, SMNVEV (reference sequence). The CDR3 sequence is 17 residues long. The CDR3 reads CASSHRTSGRIAGELFF. The CDR3 DNA reads TGTGCCAGCAGTCACCGGACTAGCGGGAGAATAGCCGGGGAGCTGTTTTTT.

V gene TRBV7-8 combines with J gene TRBJ1-1; D not certain. Trimming took 2 bases from V and 0 from J, leaving 10 bases between them. The CDR3 is made up of 15 amino acids. Germline V CDR1 and CDR2: SGHVS, FQNEAQ. DNA of the CDR3: TGTGCCAGCAGCTTATCCCGGGTAGTGAACACTGAAGCTTTCTTT. This translates into CASSLSRVVNTEAFF.

The gene calls are TRBV3-1 (or the pseudogene TRBV3-2) and TRBJ1-1; 9 bases align to TRBD1. With V trimmed by 4 bases and J by 5 bases, 5 bases remained unmatched. CDR1 LGHDT and CDR2 YNNKEL come from the germline V gene (reference sequence). The CDR3 runs to 14 residues. CDR3 coding DNA: TGTGCCAGCAGCCGAGACAGGGGGAGGACTGAAGCTTTCTTT. Its protein is CASSRDRGRTEAFF.